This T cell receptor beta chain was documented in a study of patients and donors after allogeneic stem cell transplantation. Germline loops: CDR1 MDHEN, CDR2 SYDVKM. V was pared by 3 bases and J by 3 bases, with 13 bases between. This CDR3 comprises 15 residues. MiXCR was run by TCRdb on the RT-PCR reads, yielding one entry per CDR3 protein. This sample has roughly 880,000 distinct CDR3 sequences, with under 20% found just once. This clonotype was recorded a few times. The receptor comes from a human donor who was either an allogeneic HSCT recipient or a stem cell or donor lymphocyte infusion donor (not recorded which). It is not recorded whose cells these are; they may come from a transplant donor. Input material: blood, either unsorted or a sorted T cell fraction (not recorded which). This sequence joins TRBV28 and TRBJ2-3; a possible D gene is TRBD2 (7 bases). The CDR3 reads CASSFSRGATDTQYF. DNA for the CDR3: TGTGCCAGCAGTTTTTCCCGGGGGGCGACAGATACGCAGTATTTT. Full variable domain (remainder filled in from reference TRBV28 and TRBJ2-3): DVKVTQSSRYLVKRTGEKVFLECVQDMDHENMFWYRQDPGLGLRLIYFSYDVKMKEKGDIPEGYSVSREKKERFSLILESASTNQTSMYLCASSFSRGATDTQYFGPGTRLTVL.